The TCR beta chain described here comes from a study of CD8+ T cells in alopecia areata. Background on the study: Severity scores in treated patients reflected the percentage of scalp affected.

RNA was isolated and reverse transcribed to cDNA, the sequencing template. Sequencing was performed with immunoSEQ multiplex PCR; in TCRdb, only in-frame clones are kept and a portion is missing. The repertoire holds fewer than 150,000 clones, with about four fifths as singletons. Specified treatment: oral pan-JAK inhibitor, 5-10 mg twice daily. This CDR3 spans 12 amino acids. V shed 8 bases and J 5 bases; nucleotides not matched to a gene: 4. The germline V gene encodes CDR1 MNHNY and CDR2 SVGAGI (reference sequence). Findings of the study overall: Only one nonresponder was present, which leaves the link between baseline CD8+ expansion and response uncertain.

Concerning this clone itself: The antigen is undetermined.

The sequenced sample was CD8+ T cells sorted from blood, obtained at week 4, from a patient treated with tofacitinib. The chain has TRBV6-6 and TRBJ2-7; 9 nucleotides match TRBD1. This receptor was identified in a human donor with alopecia areata. The CDR3 protein is CASGDRVDEQYF. The CDR3 DNA sequence: TGTGCCAGCGGGGACAGGGTAGACGAGCAGTACTTC.